The T cell receptor beta chain described here comes from a study of blood T cell repertoires in COVID-19. Clones were sequenced by immunoSEQ multiplex PCR, and TCRdb holds only the in-frame ones, with some missing. Counted here are roughly 170,000 clones, less than 85% occurring once; the ten biggest clones make up 6.5% to 8.5%. This CDR3 is built from 13 residues. From germline, CDR1 is SNHLY and CDR2 FYNNEI. V gave up 4 bases and J gave up 5 bases, with 11 bases separating them. The receptor comes from a human donor in a cohort sampled during active COVID-19. The specimen was peripheral blood. The chain carries TRBV2 and TRBJ1-2; D is unclear. The CDR3 sequence: CASSGQARYGYTF. The DNA of the CDR3 is TGTGCCAGCAGTGGACAAGCACGATATGGCTACACCTTC.